Each of the 10 T cell receptor beta chains below was sequenced from the same sample in a study of blood T cell repertoires in COVID-19. Sequencing was performed with immunoSEQ multiplex PCR; in TCRdb, only in-frame clones are kept and a portion is missing. The sample contains some 170,000 clones, more than 70% of which appear only once. Sequencing used peripheral blood. The origin of the receptors is a woman aged 60-75 years with acute or convalescent COVID-19.

CDR3 residues: CASSLQLLAGGERQFF. The CDR3, as DNA: TGTGCCAGCAGCTTGCAATTACTAGCGGGAGGAGAGCGGCAGTTCTTC. This chain connects TRBV5-6 to TRBJ2-1; 12 bases align to TRBD2. This CDR3 comprises 16 residues. Germline trimming cut 1 base from V and 12 bases from J; bases unmatched to any gene: 11. Germline V gene lookup returns CDR1 SGHDT and CDR2 YYEEEE. Using reference TRBV5-6 and TRBJ2-1 for the parts outside the CDR3, the full variable domain is DAGVTQSPTHLIKTRGQQVTLRCSPKSGHDTVSWYQQALGQGPQFIFQYYEEEERQRGNFPDRFSGHQFPNYSSELNVNALLLGDSALYLCASSLQLLAGGERQFFGPGTRLTVL.

Here the CDR3 reads CASSMGGRAFFNEQFF. The CDR3 coding sequence is TGTGCCAGTAGTATGGGGGGGAGGGCCTTCTTCAATGAGCAGTTCTTC. This chain connects TRBV19 to TRBJ2-1, with 7 nucleotides matching TRBD2. The V segment lost 3 bases and the J segment 6 bases; nucleotides outside the gene matches: 11. This CDR3 has 16 residues. Germline CDR1 LNHDA, CDR2 SQIVND (reference sequence).

The chain recombines TRBV6-2 or TRBV6-3 with TRBJ2-1; D possibly corresponds to TRBD2 (5 bases). The CDR3 runs to 14 residues. Per the germline V gene, CDR1 is MNHEY and CDR2 is SVGEGT. V was clipped by 5 bases and J by 5 bases, with 13 bases between them. The CDR3 protein is CASSRHLLDNEQFF. For the CDR3, the DNA is TGTGCCAGCAGTAGGCACTTACTAGACAATGAGCAGTTCTTC.

The genes are TRBV11-2 and TRBJ1-2; 9 positions match TRBD1. CDR1 and CDR2 (germline): SGHAT, FQNNGV. J lost 9 bases, V lost 1 base, and 9 bases had no gene match. The CDR3 consists of 15 residues. The CDR3 spells CASSLALDRGRSYTF. CDR3 bases: TGTGCCAGCAGCTTAGCGTTGGACAGGGGTAGGAGCTACACCTTC.

The CDR3 loop reads CASSLGVATNEKLFF. The CDR3, as DNA: TGCGCCAGCAGCTTAGGAGTTGCAACTAATGAAAAACTGTTTTTT. The chain uses TRBV5-1 and TRBJ1-4; no firm D call. Germline V CDR1 and CDR2: SGHRS, YFSETQ. This CDR3 is built from 15 residues. With 2 bases removed from V and 0 bases from J, the gap between germline ends came to 8 bases.

The chain has TRBV11-3 and TRBJ1-1, with 7 bases matching TRBD1. Germline CDR1 SGHNT, CDR2 YENEEA. The CDR3 contains 16 residues. Trimming at V came to 5 bases and at J to 0 bases, leaving 9 bases not matched to a gene. CDR3 region: CASSEGRQGMNTEAFF. CDR3 DNA sequence: TGTGCCAGCAGCGAGGGGAGACAGGGAATGAACACTGAAGCTTTCTTT.

V is TRBV6-1 and J is TRBJ1-2; D unclear. The germline V and J ends were trimmed by 0 bases and 2 bases, with 7 bases remaining between them. The CDR3 length is 14 residues. CDR1 is MNHNS and CDR2 is SASEGT in the germline V gene. DNA of the CDR3: TGTGCCAGCAGTGAAGCAACGAGAAACTATGGCTACACCTTC. Encoded protein: CASSEATRNYGYTF.

This rearrangement joins TRBV3-1 (or the pseudogene TRBV3-2) to TRBJ1-3, with D hard to call. The germline V gene has CDR1 LGHDT and CDR2 YNNKEL (reference sequence). The CDR3 has 16 amino acids. Trimming removed 4 bases from V and 0 bases from J, with 13 bases in between. The CDR3 DNA follows: TGTGCCAGCAGCCCCACAGTAAGTGCCTCTGGAAACACCATATATTTT. This gives the protein CASSPTVSASGNTIYF.

The chain carries TRBV19 and TRBJ2-1, with TRBD2 matching 13 bases. With 2 bases clipped from V and 4 bases from J, the junction kept 2 bases outside the gene matches. The germline CDR1 and CDR2 sequences are LNHDA and SQIVND (reference sequence). The CDR3 consists of 16 residues. Here the CDR3 reads CASSITSGRGYNEQFF. The CDR3 bases are TGTGCCAGTAGTATAACTAGCGGGAGGGGGTACAATGAGCAGTTCTTC.

The chain is built from TRBV5-4 and TRBJ2-3, with 8 bases aligning to TRBD2. The CDR3 is 17 residues long. CDR1 is SGHNT, CDR2 YYREEE, per germline (reference sequence). The trim removed 4 bases at V and 1 base at J, leaving 11 bases unmatched. The CDR3 nucleotides read TGTGCCAGCAGCCCACTCGGGAGGGGCGGACGCACAGATACGCAGTATTTT. It translates to CASSPLGRGGRTDTQYF.